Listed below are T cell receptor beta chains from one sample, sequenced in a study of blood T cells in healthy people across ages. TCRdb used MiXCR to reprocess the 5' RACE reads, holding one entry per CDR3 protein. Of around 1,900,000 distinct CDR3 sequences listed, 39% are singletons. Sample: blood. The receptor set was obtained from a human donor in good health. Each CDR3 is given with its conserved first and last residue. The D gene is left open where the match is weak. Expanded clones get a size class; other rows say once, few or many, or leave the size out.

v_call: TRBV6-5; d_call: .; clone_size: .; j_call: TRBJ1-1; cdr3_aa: CASSSPRYTEAFF; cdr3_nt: TGTGCCAGCAGTTCCCCACGGTATACTGAAGCTTTCTTT
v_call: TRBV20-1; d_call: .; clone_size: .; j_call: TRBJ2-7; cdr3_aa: CSATFRAGLIYEQYF; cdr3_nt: TGCAGTGCTACCTTTAGGGCAGGATTGATCTACGAGCAGTACTTC
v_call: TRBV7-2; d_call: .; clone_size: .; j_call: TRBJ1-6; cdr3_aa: CASSLVGQIDSPLHF; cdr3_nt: TGTGCCAGCAGCTTAGTGGGGCAGATAGATTCACCCCTCCACTTT
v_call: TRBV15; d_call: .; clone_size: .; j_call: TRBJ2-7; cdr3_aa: CATSRIMGEGTSYEQYF; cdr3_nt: TGTGCCACCAGCAGAATCATGGGGGAAGGGACCTCCTACGAGCAGTACTTC
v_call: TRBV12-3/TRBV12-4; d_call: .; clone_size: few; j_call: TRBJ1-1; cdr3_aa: CASSLTGFNTEAFF; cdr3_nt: TGTGCCAGCAGTCTTACAGGGTTCAACACTGAAGCTTTCTTT
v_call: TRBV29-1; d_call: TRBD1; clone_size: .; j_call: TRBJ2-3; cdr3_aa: CSVRQGADTQYF; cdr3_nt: TGCAGCGTGCGACAGGGGGCAGATACGCAGTATTTT
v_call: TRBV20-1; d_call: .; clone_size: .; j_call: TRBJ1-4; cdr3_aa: CSAIAGGFEKLFF; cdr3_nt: TGCAGTGCTATCGCCGGGGGCTTTGAAAAACTGTTTTTT
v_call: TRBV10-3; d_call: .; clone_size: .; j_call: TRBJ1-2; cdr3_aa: CAISGTNHGYTF; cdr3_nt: TGTGCCATCAGTGGGACTAACCATGGCTACACCTTC
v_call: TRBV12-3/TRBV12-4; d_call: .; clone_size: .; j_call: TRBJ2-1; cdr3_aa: CASSLELGPYNEQFF; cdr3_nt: TGTGCCAGCAGTTTAGAGCTAGGGCCCTACAATGAGCAGTTCTTC
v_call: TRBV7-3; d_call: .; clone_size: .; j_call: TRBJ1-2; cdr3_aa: CASSPTVDSYSYTF; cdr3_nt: TGTGCCAGCAGCCCCACAGTAGATTCCTATAGCTACACCTTC
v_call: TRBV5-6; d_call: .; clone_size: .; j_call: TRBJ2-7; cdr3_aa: CASSFRDWSYEQYF; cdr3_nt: TGTGCCAGCAGCTTCAGGGATTGGAGCTACGAGCAGTACTTC
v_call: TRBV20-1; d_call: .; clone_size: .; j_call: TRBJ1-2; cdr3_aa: CSANSRRTYGYTF; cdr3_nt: TGCAGTGCTAATTCCCGACGTACCTATGGCTACACCTTC
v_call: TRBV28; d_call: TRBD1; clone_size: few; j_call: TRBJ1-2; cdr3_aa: CASSQTGYGGYTF; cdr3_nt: TGTGCCAGCAGTCAGACAGGGTACGGTGGCTACACCTTC
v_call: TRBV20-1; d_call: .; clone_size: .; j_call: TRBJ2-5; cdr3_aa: CSARDLRGFETQYF; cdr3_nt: TGCAGTGCTAGAGATCTCCGCGGGTTTGAGACCCAGTACTTC
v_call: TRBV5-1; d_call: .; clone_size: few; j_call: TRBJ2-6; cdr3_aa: CASSLVQGRWSSGANVLTF; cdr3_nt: TGCGCCAGCAGCCTCGTACAGGGTCGATGGAGCTCTGGGGCCAACGTCCTGACTTTC
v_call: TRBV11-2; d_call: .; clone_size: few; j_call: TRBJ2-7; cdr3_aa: CASSLPGFEGNEQYF; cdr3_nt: TGTGCCAGCAGTCTACCGGGTTTCGAGGGGAACGAGCAGTACTTC
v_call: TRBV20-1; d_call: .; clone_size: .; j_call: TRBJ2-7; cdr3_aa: CSASDLRWYEQYF; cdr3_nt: TGCAGTGCTAGCGACCTACGGTGGTACGAGCAGTACTTC
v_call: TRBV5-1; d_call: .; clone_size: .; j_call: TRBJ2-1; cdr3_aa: CASSLGAEALREQFF; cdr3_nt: TGCGCCAGCAGCTTGGGGGCGGAGGCCCTTCGTGAGCAGTTCTTC
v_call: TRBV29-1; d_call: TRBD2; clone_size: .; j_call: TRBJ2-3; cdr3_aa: CSVEGRGVTDTQYF; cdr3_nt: TGCAGCGTTGAAGGGCGGGGGGTCACAGATACGCAGTATTTT
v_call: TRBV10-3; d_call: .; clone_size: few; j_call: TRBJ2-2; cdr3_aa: CAISSGPPSTGELFF; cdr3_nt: TGTGCCATCAGTTCGGGGCCACCCAGCACCGGGGAGCTGTTTTTT
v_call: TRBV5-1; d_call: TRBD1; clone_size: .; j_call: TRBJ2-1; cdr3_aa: CASSPARDRGYNEQFF; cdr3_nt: TGCGCCAGCAGCCCTGCAAGGGACAGGGGCTACAATGAGCAGTTCTTC
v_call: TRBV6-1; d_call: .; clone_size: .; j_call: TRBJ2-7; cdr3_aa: CASSEVEGYEQYF; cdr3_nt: TGTGCCAGCAGTGAAGTAGAAGGGTACGAGCAGTACTTC
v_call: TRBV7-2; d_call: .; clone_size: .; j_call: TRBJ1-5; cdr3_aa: CASGSANRQPQHF; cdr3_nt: TGTGCCAGCGGGTCCGCGAATCGTCAGCCCCAGCATTTT
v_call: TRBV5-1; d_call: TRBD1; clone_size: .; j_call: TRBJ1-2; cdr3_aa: CASSPGQGRNTF; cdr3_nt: TGCGCCAGCAGCCCAGGACAGGGAAGAAACACCTTC
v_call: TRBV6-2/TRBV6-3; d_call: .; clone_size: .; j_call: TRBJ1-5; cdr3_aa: CASVLGGSNQPQHF; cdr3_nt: TGTGCCAGCGTCCTCGGGGGAAGCAATCAGCCCCAGCATTTT
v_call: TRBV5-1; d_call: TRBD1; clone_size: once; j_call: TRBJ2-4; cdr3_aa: CASSSSPGGAPTYGQYF; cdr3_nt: TGCGCCAGCAGCTCCAGCCCAGGGGGCGCGCCTACCTACGGGCAGTACTTC
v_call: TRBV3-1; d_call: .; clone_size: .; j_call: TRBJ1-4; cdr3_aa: CASSPDNEKRFF; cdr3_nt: TGTGCCAGCAGCCCGGATAATGAAAAACGGTTTTTT
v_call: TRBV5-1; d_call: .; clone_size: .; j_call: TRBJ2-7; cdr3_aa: CASSFQGSGPLSYEQYF; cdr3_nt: TGCGCCAGCAGCTTCCAAGGGTCAGGGCCCCTCTCCTACGAGCAGTACTTC
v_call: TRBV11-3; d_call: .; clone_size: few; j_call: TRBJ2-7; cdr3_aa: CASSSIDKPYEQYF; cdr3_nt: TGTGCCAGCAGTTCCATCGACAAGCCCTACGAGCAGTACTTC
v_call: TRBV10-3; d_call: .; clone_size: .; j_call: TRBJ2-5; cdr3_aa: CAISPVAATPYETQYF; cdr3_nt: TGTGCCATCAGCCCGGTTGCGGCCACCCCCTATGAGACCCAGTACTTC
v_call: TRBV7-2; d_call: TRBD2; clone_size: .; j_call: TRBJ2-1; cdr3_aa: CASSFTVGGYNEQFF; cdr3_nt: TGTGCCAGCAGCTTCACTGTCGGGGGGTACAATGAGCAGTTCTTC
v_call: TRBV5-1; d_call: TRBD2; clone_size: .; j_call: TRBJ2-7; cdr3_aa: CAGSQSPGGAYEQYF; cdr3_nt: TGCGCCGGCAGCCAATCACCCGGGGGGGCCTACGAGCAGTACTTC
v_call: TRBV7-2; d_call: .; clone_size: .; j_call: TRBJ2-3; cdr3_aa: CASSLGKAGTTDTQYF; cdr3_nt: TGTGCCAGCAGCTTAGGGAAAGCAGGTACCACAGATACGCAGTATTTT
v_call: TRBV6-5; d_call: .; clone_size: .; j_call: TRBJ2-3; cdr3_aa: CASSASPDTDTQYF; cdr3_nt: TGTGCCAGCAGTGCCTCCCCTGACACAGATACGCAGTATTTT
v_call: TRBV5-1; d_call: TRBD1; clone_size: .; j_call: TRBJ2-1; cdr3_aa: CASSLEWTGITEQFF; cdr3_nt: TGCGCCAGCAGCTTGGAGTGGACAGGGATCACTGAGCAGTTCTTC
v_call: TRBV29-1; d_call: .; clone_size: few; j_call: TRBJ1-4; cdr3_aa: CSGGYTTNEKPFF; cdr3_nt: TGCAGCGGGGGCTATACAACTAATGAAAAACCGTTTTTT
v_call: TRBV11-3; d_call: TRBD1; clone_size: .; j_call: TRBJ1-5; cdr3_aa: CASRTLGTGDIYSNQPQHF; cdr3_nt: TGTGCCAGCAGGACCCTCGGGACAGGGGACATCTATAGCAATCAGCCCCAGCATTTT
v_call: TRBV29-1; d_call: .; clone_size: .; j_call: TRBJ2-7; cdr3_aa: CSVGGEGQIYEQYF; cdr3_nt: TGCAGCGTTGGGGGGGAGGGACAGATCTACGAGCAGTACTTC
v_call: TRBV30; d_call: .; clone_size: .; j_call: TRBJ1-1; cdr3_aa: CAWSVGPLNTEAFF; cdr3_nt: TGTGCCTGGAGTGTAGGCCCACTGAACACTGAAGCTTTCTTT